This TCR beta chain was observed in a study of T-cell reconstitution after alpha-beta-depleted transplantation in children (dated by TCRdb to between 2015 and 2016). With respect to the entire study: Using TCR repertoire profiling, the study quantitatively followed how T-cell immune reconstitution unfolded in children after TCRalphabeta/CD19-depleted allogeneic hematopoietic cell transplantation.

Library method: PCR. TCRdb records Illumina HiSeq 2500 as the sequencer. Molecular barcoding was employed in the preparation of TCR libraries, with unique molecular identifiers being used to normalize TCRbeta repertoire quantification. TCRdb applied fastp at Q25 and MiXCR to the public reads, then kept only in-frame beta chains. Rows with a matching CDR3 protein are joined into one entry that keeps the most common DNA and genes. Here the sample has 200,000 to 300,000 distinct CDR3 sequences; around 12% occur a single time. Roughly 2.6% of the sample is taken by the ten largest. This clonotype was seen at least ten times. Its antigen remains undetermined. No much larger clonotype is one base removed from it; base qualities were not supplied. The germline V gene (reference sequence) specifies SGHNT as CDR1 and YYREEE as CDR2. V gives up 0 bases and J gives up 5 bases, and the segment between their germline ends measures 14 bases. From the cysteine through the phenylalanine, the CDR3 covers 15 amino acids. Only the CDR3 part of the read is kept: 45 bases, read in frame from the first base.

The source material was PBMCs from the stem cell graft donor, sampled from the stem cell graft. The TCR sequence derives from a human donor who donated a stem cell graft to a child with acute lymphoblastic leukemia. The chain uses TRBV5-4 and TRBJ1-1; the D gene remains uncertain. The nucleotide sequence is given as TGTGCCAGCAGCTTGGAGGATCCCGTCGGGACTGAAGCTTTCTTT. Its protein product is CASSLEDPVGTEAFF. Joined to the reference TRBV5-4 and TRBJ1-1 proteins, this CDR3 gives the full variable domain: ETGVTQSPTHLIKTRGQQVTLRCSSQSGHNTVSWYQQALGQGPQFIFQYYREEENGRGNFPPRFSGLQFPNYSSELNVNALELDDSALYLCASSLEDPVGTEAFFGQGTRLTVV.